This T cell receptor beta chain comes out of a study of blood T cell repertoires in COVID-19. About the study: Specimens from acute and convalescent COVID-19 originated in the United States, Italy and Spain. T cells, B-cell-depleted T cells, or PBMCs supplied cDNA or gDNA.

V lost 4 bases to trimming and J lost 2 bases; unmatched junction nucleotides: 8. The V gene's germline CDR1 is SGHRS and CDR2 YFSETQ. The CDR3 runs to 15 residues. As processed by the authors: Estimation of nucleated cell counts relied on the amplification of reference gene primers. The method was immunoSEQ multiplex PCR; TCRdb's version includes in-frame clones alone and lacks a portion of them. V and J calls and clone size are those listed in that table; D and trimming were worked out from the DNA. This sample has about 110,000 clones, with 87% found just once. This clonotype was obtained from a human donor in a cohort sampled during active COVID-19. V gene TRBV5-1 combines with J gene TRBJ1-2; 7 bases map to TRBD1. What was sequenced was peripheral blood. This CDR3 is CASSILGQTNYGYTF. CDR3 coding DNA: TGCGCCAGCAGCATACTGGGACAGACCAACTATGGCTACACCTTC.